This entry lists 27 T cell receptor beta chains sequenced from one sample in a study of shared clonotypes between healthy human individuals. The data were produced by immunoSEQ multiplex PCR, yet TCRdb's version contains in-frame clones alone and is incomplete. The sample consists of under 120,000 clones, 67% of them appearing once. Sequencing was carried out using memory CD8+ T cells sorted from blood. The subset: CD45RO+ cells pooled with CCR7-negative TemRA cells. These TCRs come from a woman aged 25 to 45 in good health.

The count of this clone is one. The chain couples TRBV21-1 to TRBJ2-7; the table's D call of TRBD2 was not tested on the DNA. TRBV21-1 is listed as a pseudogene. The CDR3 runs to 19 residues. The CDR3 DNA is TGTGCCAGCAGCAAAGCCAAGGCCGGACTAGCGGCAACTTACTACGAGCAGTACTTC. This codes for CASSKAKAGLAATYYEQYF.

The table lists this clone with many counts. This sequence joins TRBV6-4 and TRBJ2-4; the D gene is possibly TRBD1 (6 bases). CDR3 length equals 17 residues. The germline V and J ends were trimmed by 4 bases and 0 bases, with 16 bases remaining between them. In germline, CDR1 is MRHNA, CDR2 SNTAGT. The DNA of the CDR3 is TGTGCCAGCAGTGGTCCCCTGGGGGCAGTAGCCAAAAACATTCAGTACTTC. Translated, it gives CASSGPLGAVAKNIQYF.

This rearrangement joins TRBV27 to TRBJ1-5; TRBD1 matches at 12 bases. Losses at the gene ends were 0 bases for V and 6 bases for J; bases not matched to a gene: 0. CDR1 MNHEY and CDR2 SMNVEV come from the germline V gene (reference sequence). This CDR3 is 15 amino acids long. CDR3 sequence (DNA): TGTGCCAGCAGTTTATCGGGACAGGGGGCTCAGCCCCAGCATTTT. Its translation: CASSLSGQGAQPQHF.

This sequence joins TRBV19 and TRBJ2-1; 9 positions agree with TRBD2. The CDR3 spans 16 residues. Germline CDR1 reads LNHDA; CDR2 reads SQIVND (reference sequence). The ends lost 4 bases at V and 12 bases at J; junction bases unmatched: 16. The CDR3 reads CASSTPGSGRSGWQFF. As DNA, the CDR3 is TGTGCCAGTAGTACACCCGGGAGCGGGAGGTCCGGATGGCAGTTCTTC.

The rearrangement uses TRBV27 and TRBJ2-2; no firm D call. The CDR3 has 10 amino acids. Germline CDR1 MNHEY, CDR2 SMNVEV (reference sequence). Trimming stripped 8 bases from V and 5 bases from J, with 3 bases between. CDR3 in amino acids: CASGTGELFF. Written as DNA, the CDR3 is TGTGCCAGCGGGACCGGGGAGCTGTTTTTT.

CDR3 DNA: TGTGCCAGCAGTTTATCGGCGGGACAGGGCGAAAATGAGCAGTTCTTC. The encoded protein is CASSLSAGQGENEQFF. The gene calls are TRBV27 and TRBJ2-1; TRBD1 matches 9 bases. Looked up from germline, CDR1 is MNHEY and CDR2 is SMNVEV (reference sequence). The ends lost 0 bases at V and 7 bases at J; junction bases unmatched: 7. The CDR3 totals 16 residues.

The chain is built from TRBV7-8 and TRBJ2-1; TRBD2 is a possible D gene (9 bases). Germline assignment: CDR1 SGHVS and CDR2 FQNEAQ. Trimming stripped 6 bases from V and 7 bases from J, with 31 bases between. The CDR3 covers 19 residues. The CDR3 is CASSRIRGPLAGSKNEQFF. The CDR3 region has the DNA TGTGCCAGCAGTCGAATCAGGGGGCCGCTAGCGGGAAGCAAGAATGAGCAGTTCTTC.

The chain carries TRBV7-6 and TRBJ1-2; 8 bases line up with TRBD1. Trimming at V came to 5 bases and at J to 4 bases, leaving 3 bases not matched to a gene. Germline loops: CDR1 SGHVS, CDR2 FNYEAQ. There are 13 residues in the CDR3. CDR3 nucleotides: TGTGCCAGCAGCGGACAGGGATCCTATGGCTACACCTTC. Encoded protein: CASSGQGSYGYTF.

This clone occurred many times. V and J are TRBV23-1 and TRBJ2-4, with D perhaps matching TRBD1 or TRBD2 (5 bases each). TRBV23-1 is annotated as an ORF whose role is uncertain. The germline V and J ends were trimmed by 4 bases and 6 bases, with 19 bases remaining between them. CDR3 length equals 16 residues. CDR3: CASSLHGTGLGNIQYF. The CDR3 DNA follows: TGCGCCAGCAGTCTACATGGGACGGGGTTGGGAAACATTCAGTACTTC.

The chain's CDR3 is CASSLAASYEQYF. The CDR3 DNA is TGTGCCAGCAGCTTAGCGGCCTCCTACGAGCAGTACTTC. This chain links TRBV7-9 with TRBJ2-7, with D hard to call. This CDR3 is 13 amino acids long. The V end was cut by 0 bases, the J end by 0 bases, with 3 bases between. Germline V gene data show CDR1 as SEHNR and CDR2 as FQNEAQ (reference sequence).

The chain recombines TRBV28 with TRBJ1-5; D is uncertain. The germline V gene encodes CDR1 MDHEN and CDR2 SYDVKM. V shed 8 bases and J shed 3 bases, with 11 bases lying between them. There are 13 residues in the CDR3. The CDR3 bases are TGTGCCAGCTTTCCAGGCATCAATCAGCCCCAGCATTTT. This encodes CASFPGINQPQHF.

The chain has TRBV19 and TRBJ1-1; D is ambiguous. The V gene's germline CDR1 is LNHDA and CDR2 SQIVND (reference sequence). The CDR3 is 13 amino acids. V gave up 3 bases and J gave up 7 bases, with 12 bases separating them. CDR3 in DNA: TGTGCCAGTAGTATCAGGAGCTCCAGTGAAGCTTTCTTT. Translated, it gives CASSIRSSSEAFF.

CDR3 in amino acids: CASSFFRGLDTEAFF. CDR3 nucleotides: TGTGCCAGCAGCTTTTTCCGGGGGCTGGACACTGAAGCTTTCTTT. This chain joins TRBV5-6 and TRBJ1-1, with D perhaps matching TRBD1 (6 bases). The V gene's germline CDR1 is SGHDT and CDR2 YYEEEE. The length of the CDR3 is 15 residues. The V end lost 2 bases, the J end lost 3 bases, and 14 bases lay between the germline ends.

This chain connects TRBV5-4 to TRBJ1-2; D perhaps matches TRBD1 (5 bases). The CDR3 has 13 residues. Deletions cut 2 bases from V and 8 bases from J, with 13 bases between. The germline CDR1 and CDR2 sequences are SGHNT and YYREEE (reference sequence). CDR3 residues: CASSFTGPSGYTF. The CDR3 DNA reads TGTGCCAGCAGCTTCACAGGCCCCTCGGGCTACACCTTC.

This clone was recorded once. This chain links TRBV11-2 with TRBJ2-7; no clear D gene. This CDR3 is built from 13 residues. Trimming left V 4 bases short and J 5 bases short, with 12 bases between. The germline CDR1 and CDR2 sequences are SGHAT and FQNNGV. CDR3 sequence: CASSSPNFNEQYF. In DNA, the CDR3 is TGTGCCAGCAGCTCCCCCAACTTTAACGAGCAGTACTTC.

This chain links TRBV19 with TRBJ1-2, with D uncertain. The germline V gene encodes CDR1 LNHDA and CDR2 SQIVND (reference sequence). The CDR3 covers 13 residues. V was pared by 3 bases and J by 4 bases, with 9 bases between. The CDR3 nucleotides read TGTGCCAGTAGTATTCTGACCGGCTATGGCTACACCTTC. Translating gives CASSILTGYGYTF.

This clone was counted only a few times. The chain combines TRBV6-4 with TRBJ2-1; tentative D call: TRBD2 (6 bases). Germline V gives CDR1 MRHNA, CDR2 SNTAGT. The CDR3 loop spans 15 amino acids. The V end was cut by 3 bases, the J end by 4 bases, with 13 bases between. The CDR3 region has the DNA TGTGCCAGCAGTGAAAGTGGCGGGGATTACAATGAGCAGTTCTTC. Its translation: CASSESGGDYNEQFF.

The chain uses TRBV6-6 and TRBJ1-5; possibly TRBD1 for D (6 bases). The V end lost 4 bases, the J end lost 3 bases, and 13 bases lay between the germline ends. CDR3 length equals 15 residues. From germline, CDR1 is MNHNY and CDR2 SVGAGI (reference sequence). CDR3 in DNA: TGTGCCAGCAGTTCCCACACAGGGAACAATCAGCCCCAGCATTTT. It codes for CASSSHTGNNQPQHF.

This clone showed up many times. V usage is TRBV2 and J usage is TRBJ2-1; the match to TRBD2 covers 14 bases. CDR1 and CDR2 from the germline V gene are SNHLY and FYNNEI. V lost 6 bases and J lost 9; bases outside the gene matches: 13. This CDR3 is 17 amino acids long. The CDR3 sequence: CASRPALTSGRVGEQFF. The CDR3 nucleotides are TGTGCCAGCAGGCCTGCCTTGACTAGCGGGAGGGTTGGTGAGCAGTTCTTC.

Only a few counts were recorded for this clone. The rearrangement joins TRBV5-4 to TRBJ1-5; D not certain. Trimming removed 2 bases at V and 6 bases at J, with 6 bases between. The CDR3 extends over 12 amino acids. In germline, CDR1 is SGHNT, CDR2 YYREEE (reference sequence). The CDR3 DNA follows: TGTGCCAGCAGCTTCTTTGGTCAGCCCCAGCATTTT. It yields the protein CASSFFGQPQHF.

V gene TRBV5-6 combines with J gene TRBJ1-3, with a weak D call TRBD1 (6 bases). Per germline, CDR1 SGHDT and CDR2 YYEEEE. This CDR3 contains 15 residues. Trimming shortened V by 4 bases and J by 0 bases, and 11 bases separated the two germline ends. CDR3 in DNA: TGTGCCAGCAGCCCTACAGGGAGCTCTGGAAACACCATATATTTT. This codes for CASSPTGSSGNTIYF.

Only a few counts were recorded for this clone. The rearrangement joins TRBV25-1 to TRBJ2-7, with no clear D. CDR1 and CDR2 (germline): MGHDK, SYGVNS. This CDR3 comprises 13 residues. The V gene lost 7 bases and the J gene lost 6 bases, with 16 bases spanning the gap. The CDR3 DNA follows: TGTGCCAGCACTACCATTGTTGAAAGCGAGCAGTACTTC. This encodes CASTTIVESEQYF.

Note on this clone: Only one base separates this from a far larger clonotype, so it likely reflects a read error. The J gene is TRBJ2-3, the V gene TRBV9; tentative D call: TRBD2 (6 bases). The germline CDR1 and CDR2 sequences are SGDLS and YYNGEE. Trimming left V 0 bases short and J 6 bases short, with 11 bases between. CDR3 length: 14 residues. CDR3 loop: CASSVGGGADTQYF. The CDR3 DNA sequence: TGTGCCAGCAGCGTAGGGGGCGGGGCGGATACGCAGTATTTT.

This chain links TRBV9 with TRBJ1-2, with D perhaps TRBD1 (6 bases). Germline-derived CDR1 and CDR2 are SGDLS and YYNGEE. V gave up 2 bases and J gave up 3 bases, with 11 bases separating them. CDR3 length equals 14 residues. The CDR3 reads CASSVTGMDYGYTF. The CDR3 nucleotides read TGTGCCAGCAGCGTTACAGGGATGGACTATGGCTACACCTTC.

The J gene is TRBJ1-2, the V gene TRBV28; the D gene is possibly TRBD1 (5 bases). CDR3 length: 13 amino acids. Germline CDR1 MDHEN, CDR2 SYDVKM. V lost 5 bases, J lost 5 bases, and 12 bases lay in between. The CDR3 sequence: CASSLTGTYGYTF. CDR3 sequence (DNA): TGTGCCAGCAGTCTCACCGGGACGTATGGCTACACCTTC.

This clone was seen a single time. The CDR3 protein is CASSRPGRLNTGELFF. DNA of the CDR3: TGTGCCAGCAGCCGACCGGGACGATTGAACACCGGGGAGCTGTTTTTT. The rearrangement uses TRBV7-9 and TRBJ2-2; D tentatively fits TRBD1 or TRBD2 (5 bases each). Trimming pared 5 bases from V and 1 base from J, leaving 14 bases between. Germline V lookup: CDR1 SEHNR, CDR2 FQNEAQ (reference sequence). This CDR3 comprises 16 residues.

The V gene is TRBV28, the J gene TRBJ1-2, with no clear D. CDR1 and CDR2 from the germline V gene are MDHEN and SYDVKM. Trimming cost V 4 bases and J 1 base, with 10 bases left between them. The CDR3 contains 14 residues. CDR3 DNA sequence: TGTGCCAGCAGTTACCCCTCGGGTAACTATGGCTACACCTTC. Translating gives CASSYPSGNYGYTF.